This T cell receptor beta chain stems from a study of blood T cell repertoires in COVID-19. In the original workflow: Nucleated cell number was recorded as an estimate derived from reference gene primer amplification. Repertoires were generated with immunoSEQ multiplex PCR, while TCRdb's copy carries only in-frame clones and drops some. The V and J calls and clone size are taken from that table; D and trimming were inferred from the DNA. Of 75,000 to 85,000 clones in the sample, approximately 81% are singletons; the top ten hold approximately 11%. Patients of the Seattle cohort, enrolled during active infection, were followed longitudinally. The CDR3 has 16 amino acids. The germline CDR1 and CDR2 sequences are SGHTA and FQGNSA. Trimming at V came to 2 bases and at J to 9 bases, leaving 4 bases not matched to a gene.

The TCR sequence derives from a man in his 60s with COVID-19, enrolled during active disease. The source material was peripheral blood. J is TRBJ2-1 and V is TRBV7-2, with 16 bases aligning to TRBD2. CDR3 nucleotide sequence: TGTGCCAGCAGCTTACCGGGACTAGCGGGGGGGAGTGAGCAGTTCTTC. Protein: CASSLPGLAGGSEQFF. Supplemented by reference TRBV7-2 and TRBJ2-1, the full variable domain reads GAGVSQSPSNKVTEKGKDVELRCDPISGHTALYWYRQSLGQGLEFLIYFQGNSAPDKSGLPSDRFSAERTGGSVSTLTIQRTQQEDSAVYLCASSLPGLAGGSEQFFGPGTRLTVL.